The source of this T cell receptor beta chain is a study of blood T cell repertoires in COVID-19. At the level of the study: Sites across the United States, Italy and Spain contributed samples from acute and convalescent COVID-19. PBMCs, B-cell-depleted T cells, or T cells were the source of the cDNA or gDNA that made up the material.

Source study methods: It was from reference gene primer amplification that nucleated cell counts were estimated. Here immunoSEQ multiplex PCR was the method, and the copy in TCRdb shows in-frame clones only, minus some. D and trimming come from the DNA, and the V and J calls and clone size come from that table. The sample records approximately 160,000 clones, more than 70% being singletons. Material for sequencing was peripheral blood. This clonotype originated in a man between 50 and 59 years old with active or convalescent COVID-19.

The CDR3 region has the DNA TGCGCCAGCAGGGCTCAAGTGCATTACAATGAGCAGTTCTTC. It specifies CASRAQVHYNEQFF. The chain uses TRBV10-1 and TRBJ2-1; D is unresolved. Germline lookup yields CDR1 WNHNN and CDR2 SYGVQD (reference sequence). This CDR3 spans 14 amino acids. V lost 6 bases and J 4 bases, leaving 13 bases between the germline ends.